The 26 T cell receptor beta chains given below trace back to one sample, sequenced in a study of blood T cells in healthy people across ages. Sample-barcoded 5' priming and a J-beta primer mix drove a second PCR of 7 to 11 cycles. TCRdb redid the calling of the 5' RACE reads with MiXCR, one entry per CDR3 protein. The sample carries 2 million or so distinct CDR3 sequences, 49% recorded once. Material for sequencing was blood. All receptors derive from a woman between 35 and 50 years old in good health.

With regard to this clonotype: A read error may produce the germline difference seen at one junction end. The chain joins TRBV11-2 to TRBJ2-7; weak D call: TRBD1 (6 bases). This CDR3 comprises 14 residues. In germline, CDR1 is SGHAT, CDR2 FQNNGV. CDR3: CASSSRRGDYELYF. Written as DNA, the CDR3 is TGTGCCAGCAGCTCCCGCAGGGGTGATTACGAGCTGTACTTC.

The rearrangement uses TRBV2 and TRBJ2-4, with 8 bases matching TRBD2. After removal of 2 bases from V and 0 bases from J, the junction contained 6 bases not matched to a gene. This CDR3 contains 17 residues. Germline CDR1 and CDR2: SNHLY and FYNNEI. CDR3 region: CASSELAGSIAKNIQYF. CDR3 DNA sequence: TGTGCCAGCAGTGAACTAGCGGGCTCTATAGCCAAAAACATTCAGTACTTC.

The V gene is TRBV28, the J gene TRBJ2-3; the D is unclear. The CDR3 is 18 amino acids. Per the germline V gene, CDR1 is MDHEN and CDR2 is SYDVKM. V dropped 0 bases and J dropped 0 bases, with 16 bases sitting between them. CDR3 sequence (DNA): TGTGCCAGCAGTTTATGGGTCTTAGAACCCTCTAGCACAGATACGCAGTATTTT. Its translation: CASSLWVLEPSSTDTQYF.

This clonotype showed up just a few times. The chain employs TRBV15 and TRBJ2-4; the D call may be TRBD1 or TRBD2 (5 bases each). The CDR3 is 16 residues long. Germline CDR1 is LNHNV and CDR2 is YYDKDF (reference sequence). With 0 bases removed from V and 6 bases from J, the gap between germline ends came to 15 bases. The CDR3 reads CATSRERGSGINIQYF. Written as DNA, the CDR3 is TGTGCCACCAGCAGAGAGAGGGGAAGTGGGATAAACATTCAGTACTTC.

For this clonotype: At one end, the junction sequence differs from germline, possibly due to a read error. The V gene is TRBV5-1, the J gene TRBJ2-1, with unresolved D. The CDR3 consists of 13 residues. Germline V gene data show CDR1 as SGHRS and CDR2 as YFSETQ. The CDR3 reads CASCFRVGNEQFF. CDR3 nucleotide sequence: TGCGCCAGCTGCTTTAGGGTAGGGAATGAGCAGTTCTTC. The full variable domain, its missing parts supplied by reference TRBV5-1 and TRBJ2-1, is KAGVTQTPRYLIKTRGQQVTLSCSPISGHRSVSWYQQTPGQGLQFLFEYFSETQRNKGNFPGRFSGRQFSNSRSEMNVSTLELGDSALYLCASCFRVGNEQFFGPGTRLTVL.

On this clonotype itself: Compared with germline, one end of the junction differs, possibly owing to a read error. V gene TRBV12-3 or TRBV12-4 combines with J gene TRBJ2-7; possibly TRBD2 for D (5 bases). The CDR3 is made up of 13 amino acids. CDR3 residues: CASILAPSHEQYF. In DNA, the CDR3 is TGTGCCAGCATTTTAGCGCCATCCCACGAGCAGTACTTC.

V and J are TRBV14 and TRBJ2-1; TRBD2 matches 7 bases. Germline V gives CDR1 SGHDN, CDR2 FVKESK. The length of the CDR3 is 16 residues. J lost 1 base, V lost 11 bases, and 14 bases had no gene match. For the CDR3, the DNA is TGTGCCTCTAGTCACGGGATTAGCGGGTCCTACAATGAGCAGTTCTTC. Translation gives CASSHGISGSYNEQFF.

The chain is built from TRBV20-1 and TRBJ2-5; D is unclear. From germline, CDR1 is DFQATT and CDR2 SNEGSKA (reference sequence). Trimming took off 6 bases at V and 5 bases at J, with 10 bases between the two ends. CDR3 size: 11 residues. The CDR3 here is CSAAFEETQYF. The CDR3, as DNA: TGCAGTGCCGCTTTCGAGGAGACCCAGTACTTC.

This rearrangement joins TRBV28 to TRBJ2-3, with 7 bases matching TRBD2. CDR1 MDHEN and CDR2 SYDVKM come from the germline V gene. With V trimmed by 8 bases and J by 1 base, 3 bases remained unmatched. This CDR3 contains 13 residues. The chain's CDR3 is CASCGGGTDTQYF. The CDR3 nucleotides are TGTGCCAGCTGTGGGGGGGGCACAGATACGCAGTATTTT. Using reference TRBV28 and TRBJ2-3 for the parts outside the CDR3, the full variable domain is DVKVTQSSRYLVKRTGEKVFLECVQDMDHENMFWYRQDPGLGLRLIYFSYDVKMKEKGDIPEGYSVSREKKERFSLILESASTNQTSMYLCASCGGGTDTQYFGPGTRLTVL.

This clonotype was counted only a few times. V and J are TRBV5-4 and TRBJ1-2; D remains ambiguous. Germline lookup yields CDR1 SGHNT and CDR2 YYREEE (reference sequence). There are 15 residues in the CDR3. Trimming pared 0 bases from V and 2 bases from J, leaving 11 bases between. DNA of the CDR3: TGTGCCAGCAGCTTGGGGACGGCAGAGAACTATGGCTACACCTTC. It translates to CASSLGTAENYGYTF.

The J gene is TRBJ2-7, the V gene TRBV27, with a tentative D call TRBD1 (6 bases). Germline V gene lookup returns CDR1 MNHEY and CDR2 SMNVEV (reference sequence). The CDR3 spans 14 residues. Trimming stripped 8 bases from V and 2 bases from J, with 16 bases between. The CDR3 DNA reads TGTGCCAGCGGAGCGGTGGGGGCCGCCTACGAGCAGTACTTC. Protein: CASGAVGAAYEQYF.

The chain joins TRBV5-6 to TRBJ2-1; perhaps TRBD1 as D (6 bases). The germline CDR1 and CDR2 sequences are SGHDT and YYEEEE. V was clipped by 1 base and J by 15 bases, with 14 bases between them. The CDR3 spans 12 residues. The CDR3 loop reads CASSLSGQGPFF. The CDR3 DNA reads TGTGCCAGCAGCTTGTCAGGGCAGGGGCCGTTCTTC. Full variable domain (rest looked up from reference TRBV5-6 and TRBJ2-1): DAGVTQSPTHLIKTRGQQVTLRCSPKSGHDTVSWYQQALGQGPQFIFQYYEEEERQRGNFPDRFSGHQFPNYSSELNVNALLLGDSALYLCASSLSGQGPFFGPGTRLTVL.

The genes are TRBV20-1 and TRBJ2-3; TRBD2 aligns across 13 bases. The CDR3 is 20 residues long. Per germline, CDR1 DFQATT and CDR2 SNEGSKA (reference sequence). Germline trimming cut 4 bases from V and 1 base from J; bases unmatched to any gene: 17. The CDR3, as DNA: TGCAGTGCTAACTTTGGACTAGCGGGGGTAGACGTATCTGGCACAGATACGCAGTATTTT. Protein sequence: CSANFGLAGVDVSGTDTQYF.

V and J are TRBV15 and TRBJ1-6, with 7 bases fitting TRBD1. Germline V gene lookup returns CDR1 LNHNV and CDR2 YYDKDF (reference sequence). The CDR3 is 14 amino acids. V shed 5 bases, J shed 7 bases, and the junction held 5 bases outside the gene matches. CDR3 in DNA: TGTGCCACCAGCGGTCGGACAGGAAATTCACCCCTCCACTTT. Translating gives CATSGRTGNSPLHF.

The chain has TRBV15 and TRBJ2-1, with D tentatively TRBD2 (6 bases). V was pared by 3 bases and J by 7 bases, with 13 bases between. This CDR3 has 14 amino acids. CDR1 LNHNV and CDR2 YYDKDF come from the germline V gene (reference sequence). This CDR3 is CATSSGTRRNEQFF. The CDR3 nucleotides are TGTGCCACCAGCAGCGGGACTCGGAGGAATGAGCAGTTCTTC.

The chain uses TRBV9 and TRBJ2-5; 12 bases line up with TRBD2. Germline CDR1 is SGDLS and CDR2 is YYNGEE. J gave up 0 bases and V 2 bases, and 5 bases lay outside the gene matches. CDR3 length: 17 amino acids. CDR3 DNA sequence: TGTGCCAGCAGCGTGCGTCCTAGCGGGGGGGACCAAGAGACCCAGTACTTC. Its translation: CASSVRPSGGDQETQYF.

The chain uses TRBV20-1 and TRBJ1-1, with D hard to call. The length of the CDR3 is 13 residues. Germline assignment: CDR1 DFQATT and CDR2 SNEGSKA (reference sequence). The germline V and J ends were trimmed by 0 bases and 2 bases, with 7 bases remaining between them. CDR3 in amino acids: CSARETANTEAFF. The CDR3 coding sequence is TGCAGTGCTAGAGAAACAGCAAACACTGAAGCTTTCTTT.

The genes are TRBV4-2 and TRBJ2-7, with a weak D call TRBD1 (6 bases). The V and J ends lost 1 base and 2 bases respectively, with 12 bases between them. This CDR3 region has 15 residues. The germline CDR1 and CDR2 sequences are LGHNA and YNFKEQ. This CDR3 is CASSQGAGVTYEQYF. CDR3 bases: TGTGCCAGCAGCCAAGGGGCAGGGGTTACCTACGAGCAGTACTTC.

The chain carries TRBV5-1 and TRBJ2-3, with TRBD2 matching over 13 bases. Trimming removed 2 bases from V and 0 bases from J; junction bases left unmatched: 6. Germline V gene sequence: CDR1 SGHRS, CDR2 YFSETQ. The CDR3 length is 18 residues. As DNA, the CDR3 is TGCGCCAGCAGCTTCGGACTAGCGGGAGAGATGAGCACAGATACGCAGTATTTT. Translating it yields CASSFGLAGEMSTDTQYF.

V is TRBV6-1 and J is TRBJ2-7; 8 nucleotides agree with TRBD1. The closer fit of TRBJ2-5 to the DNA end suggests the J call may be wrong. The CDR3 is made up of 17 amino acids. Germline V gene sequence: CDR1 MNHNS, CDR2 SASEGT. This chain's CDR3 is CASSGRDRLFKRETQYF. The CDR3 DNA reads as TGTGCCAGCAGCGGCCGGGACAGGTTGTTTAAACGTGAGACCCAGTACTTC.

The sample holds a few counts of this clonotype. The V and J genes are TRBV4-2 and TRBJ2-3, with D perhaps assigned TRBD1 or TRBD2 (5 bases each). Germline V lookup: CDR1 LGHNA, CDR2 YNFKEQ. This CDR3 is built from 18 residues. The germline V and J ends were trimmed by 3 bases and 3 bases, with 22 bases remaining between them. The DNA for the CDR3 is TGTGCCAGCAGCCAGCGGTGGTGGGGGAGCCTTGGTACAGATACGCAGTATTTT. It specifies CASSQRWWGSLGTDTQYF.

The V call is TRBV7-2, the J call TRBJ2-4; D perhaps matches TRBD1 (7 bases). The J call is uncertain, as TRBJ2-5 better fits the DNA end. The CDR3 extends over 15 amino acids. Germline-derived CDR1 and CDR2 are SGHTA and FQGNSA. The CDR3 reads CASSFEPGDRATQYF. DNA for the CDR3: TGTGCCAGCAGCTTCGAGCCGGGGGACAGAGCGACCCAGTACTTC.

The V call is TRBV19, the J call TRBJ2-3; 7 bases align to TRBD1. Trimming cost V 5 bases and J 2 bases; bases outside gene matches: 10. The CDR3 sequence is 16 residues long. Per germline, CDR1 LNHDA and CDR2 SQIVND (reference sequence). For the CDR3, the DNA is TGTGCCAGTAGTCCGCGTCGAGGGGGCCTCACAGATACGCAGTATTTT. Translated, it gives CASSPRRGGLTDTQYF.

The sample holds a few counts of this clonotype. This chain uses TRBV29-1 with TRBJ2-6; weak D call: TRBD1 (6 bases). From germline, CDR1 is SQVTM and CDR2 ANQGSEA. The CDR3 contains 19 residues. Trimming removed 5 bases from V and 0 bases from J, with 23 bases in between. The CDR3 protein is CSVLFPQGPEASGANVLTF. CDR3 in DNA: TGCAGCGTTCTTTTTCCCCAGGGGCCCGAGGCCTCTGGGGCCAACGTCCTGACTTTC.

The chain carries TRBV5-4 and TRBJ2-1; D is possibly TRBD1 or TRBD2 (5 bases each). Germline V gene lookup returns CDR1 SGHNT and CDR2 YYREEE (reference sequence). V lost 0 bases and J 9 bases, leaving 13 bases between the germline ends. CDR3 length: 14 residues. CDR3 sequence: CASSLERGATEQFF. The CDR3 nucleotides read TGTGCCAGCAGCTTGGAAAGAGGGGCCACTGAGCAGTTCTTC. The complete variable domain, with remaining parts taken from reference TRBV5-4 and TRBJ2-1, reads ETGVTQSPTHLIKTRGQQVTLRCSSQSGHNTVSWYQQALGQGPQFIFQYYREEENGRGNFPPRFSGLQFPNYSSELNVNALELDDSALYLCASSLERGATEQFFGPGTRLTVL.

The chain carries TRBV6-1 and TRBJ2-7, with TRBD2 matching over 11 bases. Germline CDR1 and CDR2: MNHNS and SASEGT. The CDR3 length is 15 residues. J gave up 0 bases and V 7 bases, and 5 bases lay outside the gene matches. The CDR3 region is CASKPSGGPSYEQYF. The CDR3 DNA sequence: TGTGCCAGCAAGCCTAGCGGGGGGCCCTCCTACGAGCAGTACTTC.